These 6 T cell receptor beta chains were sequenced from one sample in a study of blood T cell repertoires in COVID-19. Using immunoSEQ multiplex PCR, the repertoire was profiled, and TCRdb retains in-frame clones only, with some absent. The sample yields some 240,000 clones, around 86% seen once. Sequencing input: peripheral blood. The receptors stem from an older woman with active or convalescent COVID-19.

The V gene is TRBV6-5, the J gene TRBJ2-7, with D unclear. The V end lost 4 bases, the J end lost 3 bases, and 19 bases lay between the germline ends. The germline gives CDR1 MNHEY, CDR2 SVGAGI. CDR3 size: 16 residues. The CDR3 loop is CASSSHGSTMRYEQYF. CDR3 bases: TGTGCCAGCAGTTCACATGGGTCTACTATGCGCTACGAGCAGTACTTC.

The chain employs TRBV5-6 and TRBJ2-1, with TRBD1 as a possible D gene (5 bases). Germline values: CDR1 SGHDT, CDR2 YYEEEE. Trimming cost V 3 bases and J 3 bases, with 16 bases left between them. This CDR3 spans 16 amino acids. The CDR3 DNA sequence: TGTGCCAGCAGCTCTGGATGGGGCCGAATCTACAATGAGCAGTTCTTC. Protein sequence: CASSSGWGRIYNEQFF. The variable domain in full, with the rest retrieved from reference TRBV5-6 and TRBJ2-1, is DAGVTQSPTHLIKTRGQQVTLRCSPKSGHDTVSWYQQALGQGPQFIFQYYEEEERQRGNFPDRFSGHQFPNYSSELNVNALLLGDSALYLCASSSGWGRIYNEQFFGPGTRLTVL.

The V gene is TRBV27, the J gene TRBJ2-1; D remains unclear. The germline V gene has CDR1 MNHEY and CDR2 SMNVEV (reference sequence). V gave up 3 bases and J gave up 3 bases, with 9 bases separating them. CDR3 length: 14 amino acids. The CDR3 loop is CASSLWAGYNEQFF. CDR3 DNA sequence: TGTGCCAGCAGTTTGTGGGCAGGCTACAATGAGCAGTTCTTC.

The chain combines TRBV30 with TRBJ1-2; D is perhaps TRBD1 (6 bases). CDR3 length: 14 residues. CDR1 is GTSNPN, CDR2 SVGIG, per germline (reference sequence). V was pared by 2 bases and J by 0 bases, with 10 bases between. DNA for the CDR3: TGTGCCTGGAGTCAGGGGTTCACTAACTATGGCTACACCTTC. Protein sequence: CAWSQGFTNYGYTF.

The genes are TRBV27 and TRBJ1-2; no reliable D call. V was cut by 3 bases and J by 5 bases, with 13 bases left in between. The germline gives CDR1 MNHEY, CDR2 SMNVEV (reference sequence). The CDR3 has 14 amino acids. CDR3 protein: CASSFSPGSYGYTF. The CDR3 region has the DNA TGTGCCAGCAGTTTTAGTCCGGGTTCATATGGCTACACCTTC.

V usage is TRBV10-3 and J usage is TRBJ1-5; no clear D. V lost 0 bases to trimming and J lost 5 bases, with 8 bases between them. The CDR3 is 14 residues long. Germline lookup yields CDR1 ENHRY and CDR2 SYGVKD. CDR3 sequence (DNA): TGTGCCATCAGTGAGTCGGCAGATTATCAGCCCCAGCATTTT. Protein product: CAISESADYQPQHF.